Following are 2 T cell receptor beta chains from one sample sequenced in a study of patients and donors after allogeneic stem cell transplantation. TCRdb re-called the RT-PCR reads with MiXCR, one entry per CDR3 protein. This sample has about 960,000 distinct CDR3 sequences, with under 20% found just once. The source material was blood, either unsorted or a sorted T cell fraction (not recorded which). The source of these receptors is a human donor who was either an allogeneic HSCT recipient or a stem cell or donor lymphocyte infusion donor (not recorded which). It is not recorded whose cells these are; they may come from a transplant donor.

The V and J genes are TRBV12-3 or TRBV12-4 and TRBJ2-7; 8 bases agree with TRBD1. The CDR3 is 15 amino acids. The junction had 15 bases not matched to a gene; V was cut back by 7 bases and J by 7 bases. Here the CDR3 DNA reads TGTGCCAGCAAACCAGGGACAGGCCGGGCGAATGAGCAGTACTTC. It translates to CASKPGTGRANEQYF.

This clonotype occurred a few times. The chain has TRBV6-1 and TRBJ2-1, with TRBD1 as a possible D gene (6 bases). Germline CDR1 and CDR2: MNHNS and SASEGT. The CDR3 contains 17 residues. V was pared by 6 bases and J by 10 bases, with 28 bases between. CDR3 protein: CASRKEQGFGFGGEQFF. The CDR3 DNA follows: TGTGCCAGCAGGAAGGAACAGGGATTCGGTTTCGGTGGAGAGCAGTTCTTC.